A selection of T cell receptor beta chains follows, all from one sample in a study of T cells after yellow fever vaccination. TCRdb independently ran MiXCR on the 5' RACE reads; one entry per CDR3 protein. This sample has roughly 190,000 distinct CDR3 sequences, with about 10% found just once. The sequencing here drew on CD8+ T cells sorted from PBMCs, taken 15 days after the yellow fever booster vaccination. Every receptor here comes from a man aged 18 to 30 who received the YFV17D yellow fever vaccine. CDR3s include the opening cysteine and the closing phenylalanine or tryptophan. A D gene is named only where the DNA matches it firmly. Clone size is stated in some rows and not others, as once, few, many or a class when expanded.

DNA	CDR3	size	length	J	V	D
TGCGCCAGCAGCCAATCGAACAATTCACCCCTCCACTTT	CASSQSNNSPLHF	few	13	TRBJ1-6	TRBV4-1	.
TGCGCCAGCAGCTTGGTACAGGGAGGCACAGATACGCAGTATTTT	CASSLVQGGTDTQYF	.	15	TRBJ2-3	TRBV5-1	.
TGTGCCAGCACTTACTCGTTCCAGAATGAGCAGTTCTTC	CASTYSFQNEQFF	.	13	TRBJ2-1	TRBV6-5	.
TGTGCCAGCAGCTTCGGGGGGACAACCTACGAGCAGTACTTC	CASSFGGTTYEQYF	many	14	TRBJ2-7	TRBV9	.
TGTGCCACCAGTGATTGGGGGACCGGGGAGCTGTTTTTT	CATSDWGTGELFF	.	13	TRBJ2-2	TRBV24-1	.
TGTGCCAGCAGCTCGGGGACGGTTGATAATACGCAGTATTTT	CASSSGTVDNTQYF	few	14	TRBJ2-3	TRBV11-3	.
TGTGCCACCAGTGATATTGCAGGCCACACCGGGGAGCTGTTTTTT	CATSDIAGHTGELFF	.	15	TRBJ2-2	TRBV24-1	.
TGCGCCAGCAGCCAAGATGGGGGCTGGCCGGGGGGCACTGAAGCTTTCTTT	CASSQDGGWPGGTEAFF	.	17	TRBJ1-1	TRBV4-3	.
TGTGCCAGCAGCTCGGGGTTAGCCCAGCATTTT	CASSSGLAQHF	.	11	TRBJ1-5	TRBV5-5	.
TGTGCCAGCAGTCCTGACAGATCCCCCTACGAGCAGTACTTC	CASSPDRSPYEQYF	.	14	TRBJ2-7	TRBV6-2/TRBV6-3	.
TGTGCCAGCCCCGGACCGGGACAGGGGGCTTTAAATTCCTACGAGCAGTACTTC	CASPGPGQGALNSYEQYF	many	18	TRBJ2-7	TRBV2	TRBD1
TGCAGTGCTACGCCGGGGACTGGAAACACCATATATTTT	CSATPGTGNTIYF	few	13	TRBJ1-3	TRBV20-1	.
TGCGCCAGCAGCCAAGATGTAGGACAGTCAAGTGGCTACACCTTC	CASSQDVGQSSGYTF	.	15	TRBJ1-2	TRBV4-1	.
TGTGCCAGCAGGCTATCCTGGGGGGTGACCAATGAGCAGTTCTTC	CASRLSWGVTNEQFF	many	15	TRBJ2-1	TRBV6-2/TRBV6-3	.
TGCAGCGTTGCAACTAGCAAAGAGACCCAGTACTTC	CSVATSKETQYF	.	12	TRBJ2-5	TRBV29-1	.
TGTGCCAGCAGCCGAGACCCCCAAGAGACCCAGTACTTC	CASSRDPQETQYF	few	13	TRBJ2-5	TRBV7-9	.
TGTGCCAGCAGCCAATTTCTGGACAGCTACTTCTCCTACGAGCAGTACTTC	CASSQFLDSYFSYEQYF	.	17	TRBJ2-7	TRBV4-2	.
TGTGCCAGCAGCTTAAATCCAGACAGACTCTCAGCAACTAATGAAAAACTGTTTTTT	CASSLNPDRLSATNEKLFF	.	19	TRBJ1-4	TRBV7-2	.
TGTGCCAGCTCACTCAGGACCAGGGACGAAAAACTGTTTTTT	CASSLRTRDEKLFF	.	14	TRBJ1-4	TRBV18	.
TGTGCCAGCAGCCAAATCAGAAGCTCCTACAATGAGCAGTTCTTC	CASSQIRSSYNEQFF	.	15	TRBJ2-1	TRBV4-2	.
TGCGCCAGCAGCCAAGGGCTGTCCGGGGGGTTCAATGAAAAACTGTTTTTT	CASSQGLSGGFNEKLFF	.	17	TRBJ1-4	TRBV4-1	.
TGCGCCAGCAGCCCGAGGTCTATAGAGGGGGTTGCCTACGAGCAGTACTTC	CASSPRSIEGVAYEQYF	few	17	TRBJ2-7	TRBV4-1	.
TGTGCCAGCAGTTTTATAGGGGAATATGGCTACACCTTC	CASSFIGEYGYTF	many	13	TRBJ1-2	TRBV12-3/TRBV12-4	.
TGTGCCAGCAGCTTAGCCGCAGGTTCGTATGAGCAGTTCTTC	CASSLAAGSYEQFF	.	14	TRBJ2-1	TRBV7-9	.
TGTGCCAGCGGCTACAGGGGAACCATGAACACTGAAGCTTTCTTT	CASGYRGTMNTEAFF	.	15	TRBJ1-1	TRBV27	TRBD1
TGTGCCAGCAGTTACTCTGCGTTGGTGAACACTGAAGCTTTCTTT	CASSYSALVNTEAFF	few	15	TRBJ1-1	TRBV6-5	.
TGTGCCAGCAGCTTAGCCCGGGGACAGTACACTGAAGCTTTCTTT	CASSLARGQYTEAFF	.	15	TRBJ1-1	TRBV11-2	TRBD1
TGTGCCAGCAGAAGGACAGGGGGCGAGACCCAGTACTTC	CASRRTGGETQYF	many	13	TRBJ2-5	TRBV7-9	TRBD1
TGTGCCAGCAGCTTCCGTTCCGGGACGGTACTTTTGAACACTGAAGCTTTCTTT	CASSFRSGTVLLNTEAFF	few	18	TRBJ1-1	TRBV5-6	.
TGCGCCAGCAGCCAGGGCACTACTCCAGGGGGCGCCGAGACCCAGTACTTC	CASSQGTTPGGAETQYF	few	17	TRBJ2-5	TRBV4-1	TRBD1
TGCGCCAGCAGCTTCGTTGCGGGTACACAAGAGACCCAGTACTTC	CASSFVAGTQETQYF	.	15	TRBJ2-5	TRBV5-1	.
TGTGCCATCAGGGGGGGACTCACAGATACGCAGTATTTT	CAIRGGLTDTQYF	.	13	TRBJ2-3	TRBV10-3	.
TGCGCCAGCAGCCAAGAGTCCGGCAGGGATAATGAGCAGTTCTTC	CASSQESGRDNEQFF	.	15	TRBJ2-1	TRBV4-1	.
TGCAGCGCCGTGGGACTAGCGGGGGGGCCGTACTTC	CSAVGLAGGPYF	.	12	TRBJ2-4	TRBV29-1	TRBD2
TGTGCCAGCAGCCCACAGCGGGGGACCTACAATGAGCAGTTCTTC	CASSPQRGTYNEQFF	.	15	TRBJ2-1	TRBV11-3	TRBD2
TGCGCCAGCAGCCAAGTCGGGTCGGATCCTATACCCCAGCATTTT	CASSQVGSDPIPQHF	.	15	TRBJ1-5	TRBV4-1	.
TGTGCCAGCAGCTTTACGAGACTACATCCAGATACGCAGTATTTT	CASSFTRLHPDTQYF	.	15	TRBJ2-3	TRBV7-3	.
TGTGCCAGCAGCTTAATGCAGGGGAACCCTGGGGCCAACGTCCTGACTTTC	CASSLMQGNPGANVLTF	.	17	TRBJ2-6	TRBV7-3	.
TGTGCCAGCAGTTTCCCCCCTCGAGACAGGAAAATATGTATTGGGGGCTACACCTTC	CASSFPPRDRKICIGGYTF	.	19	TRBJ1-2	TRBV12-3/TRBV12-4	.
TGCGCCAGCAGCATGGACCCCGGGACATTGAGCTCCTACGAGCAGTACTTC	CASSMDPGTLSSYEQYF	.	17	TRBJ2-7	TRBV5-1	.
TGTGCCAGCAGCGTGAGGGGTGACACCACTGAAGCTTTCTTT	CASSVRGDTTEAFF	.	14	TRBJ1-1	TRBV9	.
TGTGCCAGCAGCTTAGCAGCAGGGGTCGATGAGCAGTTCTTC	CASSLAAGVDEQFF	many	14	TRBJ2-1	TRBV7-8	.
TGTGCCAGCAGCCGCCCTGACAGGACCTACGAGCAGTACTTC	CASSRPDRTYEQYF	.	14	TRBJ2-7	TRBV7-8	.
TGCAGCCTGGGACAAATCTATGGCTACACCTTC	CSLGQIYGYTF	.	11	TRBJ1-2	TRBV29-1	.
TGTGCCTCCAGCAAACACGGACAGGGACACTATGGCTACACCTTC	CASSKHGQGHYGYTF	few	15	TRBJ1-2	TRBV15	TRBD1
TGTGCCAGCTCCCCTGGGGGCTCCTACGAGCAGTACTTC	CASSPGGSYEQYF	few	13	TRBJ2-7	TRBV6-5	.
TGTGCCAGCAGCCAACTCGGGACAGGGCCCTTCTATGAGCAGTTCTTC	CASSQLGTGPFYEQFF	.	16	TRBJ2-1	TRBV12-3/TRBV12-4	TRBD1
TGTGCCAGTACCCCGGGGAGTGGGCCCTACGAGCAGTACTTC	CASTPGSGPYEQYF	few	14	TRBJ2-7	TRBV19	.
TGTGCCAGCAGTGATCCCGGCGGGGGAGGGCCCTACAATGAGCAGTTCTTC	CASSDPGGGGPYNEQFF	few	17	TRBJ2-1	TRBV2	TRBD2
TGCGCCAGCAGCGCTCGGACAGGGGCGACTCAAGAGACCCAGTACTTC	CASSARTGATQETQYF	few	16	TRBJ2-5	TRBV5-1	TRBD1
TGTGCCAGCAGGATCCAGGGGTATGGGGCCAACGTCCTGACTTTC	CASRIQGYGANVLTF	.	15	TRBJ2-6	TRBV11-2	.
TGTGCCAGCAGCATCGGCCGACAGGGCGTCGGGGAGCTGTTTTTT	CASSIGRQGVGELFF	.	15	TRBJ2-2	TRBV11-1	TRBD1
TGTGCCAGCAGCCAAGCAGGGATGTACAGTAACTATGGCTACACCTTC	CASSQAGMYSNYGYTF	few	16	TRBJ1-2	TRBV3-1	.
TGTGCCAGCAGCGTATTGGGCTCACGACAAGAGACCCAGTACTTC	CASSVLGSRQETQYF	.	15	TRBJ2-5	TRBV9	.